This section outlines one TCR beta chain sequence together with its context. This CDR3 is built from 14 residues. Germline CDR1 reads ENHRY; CDR2 reads SYGVKD. V shed 3 bases, J shed 7 bases, and the junction held 6 bases outside the gene matches. This entry is derived from a study of CD8+CD57+ T cells in acquired aplastic anemia. All patients picked for sequencing had shown, by flow cytometry, an expansion of CD8+CD57+ cells. TCR beta VDJ and CDR3 profiling used genomic DNA as template. Via MiXCR, TCRdb re-called the reads, giving one row per CDR3 protein. In the table there are roughly 190,000 distinct CDR3 sequences, roughly half of which are singletons.

The gene calls are TRBV10-3 and TRBJ2-7, with 10 bases lining up with TRBD2. Sequencing used sorted CD4+, CD8+, or CD8+CD57+ T cells (not recorded which) from PBMCs. This TCR came from a human donor with aplastic anemia. The CDR3 loop is CAISDPQRGGEQYF. The CDR3 nucleotides are TGTGCCATCAGTGACCCACAGCGGGGGGGGGAGCAGTACTTC.